This T cell receptor (beta chain) was sequenced in a study of molecular identifiers for immune sequencing clone quantification. Points from the study as a whole: Naive cells had under 1% of molecules in clones above 20 RNA copies, effectors over 97%.

This clonotype was observed many times. Its specificity is unknown. Listed TCR primers, together with previously described methods, were used for the bulk TCR libraries. TCRdb analysed the PCR reads with MiXCR anew, one entry per CDR3 protein. The sample yields hundreds of thousands of distinct CDR3 sequences, around 25% seen once. Libraries from naive CD8 cells were generated from roughly 18,000 to 920,000 sorted cells (with 10%, 30% or 50% RNA). The authors gated naive CD8 T cells as CD8+CD4-CCR7+CD45RA+ for sorting. Germline V lookup: CDR1 MNHEY, CDR2 SMNVEV (reference sequence). The trim removed 2 bases at V and 3 bases at J, leaving 4 bases unmatched. The CDR3 is 14 amino acids.

The source is a human donor in good health. Some libraries in this study had Jurkat cell RNA spiked in. The chain recombines TRBV27 with TRBJ2-7; 7 bases map to TRBD2. The sample consisted of naive CD8+ T cells from blood, with Jurkat cell RNA spiked in. Subset noted: FACS-sorted CD8+CD4-CCR7+CD45RA+ naive T cells. The CDR3 spells CASSLDGRHYEQYF. The DNA for the CDR3 is TGTGCCAGCAGTTTAGACGGGAGGCACTACGAGCAGTACTTC.